These 9 T cell receptor beta chains came from one sample sequenced in a study of T cell clonality in common variable immunodeficiency. Using immunoSEQ multiplex PCR, the repertoire was profiled, and TCRdb retains in-frame clones only, with some absent. Recorded here are approximately 34,000 clones, none singletons. Material: peripheral blood mononuclear cells. All receptors come from a person between 18 and 75 years old in good health.

This clone was seen at least ten times. The CDR3 goes on 3 residues after the read ends, and that part is filled in from the germline J gene. This rearrangement joins TRBV6-4 to TRBJ2-3, with 10 bases aligning to TRBD2. Germline assignment: CDR1 MRHNA and CDR2 SNTAGT. The CDR3 extends over 16 amino acids. The V gene end was trimmed by 3 bases and the J gene end by 4 bases; junction bases not matched to a gene: 7. CDR3 bases read: TGTGCCAGCAGTGATCTAGCGGGAGACTCCCCAGATACG. Protein: CASSDLAGDSPDT. The CDR3 in its entirety is CASSDLAGDSPDTQYF.

This clone was seen many times. The read stops 3 residues short of the end of the CDR3; the missing end is completed from the germline J gene. The chain uses TRBV11-2 and TRBJ2-3; 7 bases agree with TRBD1. Germline V gene sequence: CDR1 SGHAT, CDR2 FQNNGV. The CDR3 is 14 amino acids. With V trimmed by 9 bases and J by 2 bases, 8 bases remained unmatched. CDR3 bases read: TGTGCCAGTACTGGGACAGCGATCACAGATACG. Protein: CASTGTAITDT. The entire CDR3 is CASTGTAITDTQYF. Filled out from reference TRBV11-2 and TRBJ2-3, the complete variable domain reads EAGVAQSPRYKIIEKRQSVAFWCNPISGHATLYWYQQILGQGPKLLIQFQNNGVVDDSQLPKDRFSAERLKGVDSTLKIQPAKLEDSAVYLCASTGTAITDTQYFGPGTRLTVL.

At least ten counts were recorded for this clone. The CDR3 end falls 3 residues outside the read, so it is completed with the germline J gene. This rearrangement joins TRBV29-1 to TRBJ2-3; D perhaps matches TRBD1 (5 bases). The germline V and J ends were trimmed by 0 bases and 0 bases, with 13 bases remaining between them. The CDR3 consists of 16 residues. Germline assignment: CDR1 SQVTM and CDR2 ANQGSEA. CDR3 in amino acids: CSVEDRKGPSTDTQYF. The CDR3 DNA, read in part, is TGCAGCGTTGAAGATCGGAAGGGGCCGAGCACAGATACG.

This clone has a count of ten or more. Read sequence stops 3 residues before the CDR3 end, and the germline J gene provides the missing end. The J gene is TRBJ2-7, the V gene TRBV14; tentative D call: TRBD1 (7 bases). V lost 5 bases and J 3 bases, leaving 17 bases between the germline ends. Germline CDR1 reads SGHDN; CDR2 reads FVKESK. This CDR3 has 15 residues. The CDR3 loop is CASSKWTGGGYEQYF. The CDR3 bases that were read are TGTGCCAGCAGCAAATGGACAGGAGGGGGCTACGAG.

This clone has a count of ten or more. The read gets to within 3 residues of the CDR3 end, and the germline J gene fills in the rest. The rearrangement links TRBV19 to TRBJ1-2; 8 bases fit TRBD1. CDR1 is LNHDA and CDR2 is SQIVND in the germline V gene (reference sequence). V shed 7 bases, J shed 2 bases, and the junction held 6 bases outside the gene matches. The CDR3 totals 14 residues. CDR3 DNA, as far as it was read: TGTGCCAGTACTCCGGGACAGGCGAACTATGGC. Translation gives CASTPGQANYG. In full, the CDR3 reads CASTPGQANYGYTF.

Many counts were recorded for this clone. The sequenced fragment ends 3 residues before the CDR3 boundary, so the rest is inferred from the germline J gene. The rearrangement joins TRBV28 to TRBJ1-4, with 8 bases matching TRBD1. V shed 8 bases and J 6 bases; nucleotides not matched to a gene: 8. The CDR3 consists of 14 residues. Germline CDR1 is MDHEN and CDR2 is SYDVKM. The CDR3 sequence: CASSKDRVYEKLFF. The covered CDR3 bases are TGTGCCAGCTCTAAGGACAGGGTTTATGAAAAA.

For this clone: Coverage ceases 3 residues before the CDR3 finishes, and the germline J gene fills in the end. The genes are TRBV13 and TRBJ2-7, with 9 bases aligning to TRBD1. CDR1 and CDR2 from the germline V gene are PRHDT and FYEKMQ (reference sequence). Trimming at V came to 4 bases and at J to 3 bases, leaving 10 bases not matched to a gene. The CDR3 loop spans 16 amino acids. CDR3 loop: CASSSLTGGKGYEQYF. CDR3 bases read: TGTGCCAGCAGCTCCCTTACAGGGGGCAAGGGCTACGAG.

This clone was detected only a few times. The read ends 3 residues early relative to the CDR3; the germline J gene fills the gap. The V call is TRBV19, the J call TRBJ2-3, with D possibly matching TRBD2 (6 bases). CDR1 is LNHDA and CDR2 is SQIVND in the germline V gene (reference sequence). The CDR3 extends over 14 amino acids. The CDR3 spells CASVGGMGNQPQYF. Incomplete CDR3 DNA: TGTGCCAGCGTGGGGGGTATGGGCAATCAGCCG.

This clone was observed many times. The missing CDR3 end, 3 residues past where the read stops, is filled in from the germline J gene. The V call is TRBV20-1, the J call TRBJ1-6, with 11 bases matching TRBD1. Germline V gene sequence: CDR1 DFQATT, CDR2 SNEGSKA (reference sequence). The CDR3 loop spans 14 amino acids. Unmatched junction bases numbered 2, after V lost 3 bases and J lost 7 bases. CDR3 region: CSARDRGRNSPLHF. The covered CDR3 bases are TGCAGTGCTAGGGACAGGGGGCGGAATTCACCC.